This entry lists 13 T cell receptor beta chains sequenced from one sample in a study of blood T cells in healthy people across ages. A second PCR, run for roughly 6 to 11 cycles, used a sample-barcoded 5' primer plus a J-beta primer mix. TCRdb re-called the 5' RACE reads through MiXCR, storing one row per CDR3 protein. Of more than 650,000 distinct CDR3 sequences in the sample, 22% were seen once. Material for sequencing was blood. These receptors were collected from a man between 65 and 79 years old in good health.

The rearrangement joins TRBV10-3 to TRBJ2-5; no clear D. The CDR3 has 12 amino acids. Per the germline V gene, CDR1 is ENHRY and CDR2 is SYGVKD. V was cut by 3 bases and J by 5 bases, with 7 bases left in between. Here the CDR3 DNA reads TGTGCCATCAGTGAATCGGCTGAGACCCAGTACTTC. Protein: CAISESAETQYF.

The chain links TRBV29-1 to TRBJ2-5, with D possibly being TRBD1 (5 bases). The CDR3 has 13 amino acids. Germline CDR1 is SQVTM and CDR2 is ANQGSEA. V dropped 1 base and J dropped 4 bases, with 10 bases sitting between them. As DNA, the CDR3 is TGCAGCGTTGAAGGGACATCGCTAGAGACCCAGTACTTC. Its protein is CSVEGTSLETQYF.

J is TRBJ1-1 and V is TRBV10-3; D is uncertain. Germline assignment: CDR1 ENHRY and CDR2 SYGVKD. V gave up 6 bases and J gave up 1 base, with 12 bases separating them. This CDR3 region has 14 residues. In DNA, the CDR3 is TGTGCCATCAGGTCTTTCGGGAAGAACACTGAAGCTTTCTTT. It translates to CAIRSFGKNTEAFF.

This clonotype was counted a few times. The gene calls are TRBV12-3 or TRBV12-4 and TRBJ1-1; 8 positions agree with TRBD1. CDR3 length: 11 amino acids. The junction had 2 bases not matched to a gene; V was cut back by 3 bases and J by 11 bases. CDR3 DNA sequence: TGTGCCAGCAGTTTTCGACAGGGGGCTTTCTTT. The encoded protein is CASSFRQGAFF.

This clonotype was recorded at least ten times. This may arise from a read error, as a much more abundant clone is one base away. The genes are TRBV27 and TRBJ2-5, with 8 bases aligning to TRBD1. From germline, CDR1 is MNHEY and CDR2 SMNVEV (reference sequence). The CDR3 is 13 amino acids. V lost 6 bases, J lost 2 bases, and 2 bases stayed unmatched. CDR3 sequence reads: CASRRDRQETQYF. As DNA, the CDR3 is TGTGCCAGCAGGCGGGACAGGCAAGAGACCCAGTACTTC.

The table lists this clonotype with a few counts. The chain couples TRBV7-9 to TRBJ2-7; possibly TRBD2 for D (6 bases). Trimming shortened V by 1 base and J by 3 bases, and 16 bases separated the two germline ends. This CDR3 spans 16 amino acids. CDR1 and CDR2 (germline): SEHNR, FQNEAQ (reference sequence). CDR3 residues: CASSLDVYGTDYEQYV. Written as DNA, the CDR3 is TGTGCCAGCAGCTTAGATGTATACGGGACTGACTACGAGCAGTACGTC.

This clonotype has only a few counts. The rearrangement joins TRBV12-3 or TRBV12-4 to TRBJ2-7; D is possibly TRBD1 (6 bases). The V end lost 3 bases, the J end lost 3 bases, and 18 bases lay between the germline ends. This CDR3 contains 16 residues. CDR3 amino acids: CASSFRTEVSVYEQYF. The CDR3 DNA reads TGTGCCAGCAGTTTCAGGACAGAGGTCTCTGTCTACGAGCAGTACTTC.

The V call is TRBV29-1, the J call TRBJ2-2; 8 nucleotides match TRBD1. V lost 3 bases, J lost 7 bases, and 7 bases stayed unmatched. There are 14 residues in the CDR3. Per germline, CDR1 SQVTM and CDR2 ANQGSEA. The CDR3 nucleotides read TGCAGCGTTGATGGGCAGGGGGCGGTCGGGGAGCTGTTTTTT. Translation: CSVDGQGAVGELFF.

J is TRBJ2-3 and V is TRBV29-1; D unresolved. Germline V gene lookup returns CDR1 SQVTM and CDR2 ANQGSEA. The ends were cut back, 3 bases at V and 6 bases at J, with 19 bases in the middle. The CDR3 spans 15 residues. This CDR3 reads CSVEESVRPRDTQYF. CDR3 nucleotides: TGCAGCGTTGAGGAATCCGTACGGCCCCGGGATACGCAGTATTTT.

This clonotype was counted a few times. The V call is TRBV13, the J call TRBJ2-1; TRBD2 might be the D (6 bases). Germline V gives CDR1 PRHDT, CDR2 FYEKMQ (reference sequence). V lost 3 bases and J 14 bases, leaving 11 bases between the germline ends. This CDR3 has 11 residues. The CDR3 sequence: CASSLEGREFF. The CDR3 DNA is TGTGCCAGCAGCTTGGAGGGACGGGAGTTCTTC.

The genes are TRBV6-6 and TRBJ2-3; D tentatively fits TRBD1 or TRBD2 (5 bases each). CDR1 MNHNY and CDR2 SVGAGI come from the germline V gene (reference sequence). The CDR3 totals 16 residues. Trimming took 5 bases from V and 8 from J, leaving 23 bases between them. This CDR3 is CASSAYGTTARGTQYF. DNA of the CDR3: TGTGCCAGCAGTGCATACGGGACCACGGCAAGGGGTACGCAGTATTTT.

This chain joins TRBV19 and TRBJ2-3, with D possibly being TRBD1 or TRBD2 (5 bases each). The CDR3 extends over 16 amino acids. Looked up from germline, CDR1 is LNHDA and CDR2 is SQIVND (reference sequence). The V end was cut by 6 bases, the J end by 6 bases, with 22 bases between. The CDR3, as DNA: TGTGCCAGTAGCATTCCGGGGCGGCAGGATGGGGATACGCAGTATTTT. Protein: CASSIPGRQDGDTQYF.

A few counts support this clonotype. V gene TRBV7-2 combines with J gene TRBJ2-1, with D perhaps matching TRBD2 (5 bases). The better agreement between TRBJ2-7 and the DNA end casts doubt on the J call. The CDR3 covers 12 residues. CDR1 and CDR2 (germline): SGHTA, FQGNSA. The CDR3 DNA reads TGTGCCAGCAGCGATAGGAGCGGCGAGCAGTACTTC. It translates to CASSDRSGEQYF.